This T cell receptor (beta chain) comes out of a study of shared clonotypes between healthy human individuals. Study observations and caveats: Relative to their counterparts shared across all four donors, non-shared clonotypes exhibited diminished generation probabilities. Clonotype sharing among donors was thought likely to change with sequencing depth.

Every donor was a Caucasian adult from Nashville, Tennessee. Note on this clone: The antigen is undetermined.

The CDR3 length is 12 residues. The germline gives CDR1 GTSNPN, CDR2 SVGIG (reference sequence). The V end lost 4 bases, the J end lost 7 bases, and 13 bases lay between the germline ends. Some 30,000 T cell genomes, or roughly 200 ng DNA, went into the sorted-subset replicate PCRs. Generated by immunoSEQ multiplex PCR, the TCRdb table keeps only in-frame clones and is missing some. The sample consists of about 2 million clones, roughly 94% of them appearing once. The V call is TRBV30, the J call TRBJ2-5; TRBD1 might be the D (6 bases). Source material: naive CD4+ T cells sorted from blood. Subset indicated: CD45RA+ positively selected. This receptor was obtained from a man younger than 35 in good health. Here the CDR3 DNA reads TGTGCCTGGAAGGGGGTGGGAAGGACCCAGTACTTC. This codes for CAWKGVGRTQYF. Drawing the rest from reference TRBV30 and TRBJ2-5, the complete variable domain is SQTIHQWPATLVQPVGSPLSLECTVEGTSNPNLYWYRQAAGRGLQLLFYSVGIGQISSEVPQNLSASRPQDRQFILSSKKLLLSDSGFYLCAWKGVGRTQYFGPGTRLLVL.